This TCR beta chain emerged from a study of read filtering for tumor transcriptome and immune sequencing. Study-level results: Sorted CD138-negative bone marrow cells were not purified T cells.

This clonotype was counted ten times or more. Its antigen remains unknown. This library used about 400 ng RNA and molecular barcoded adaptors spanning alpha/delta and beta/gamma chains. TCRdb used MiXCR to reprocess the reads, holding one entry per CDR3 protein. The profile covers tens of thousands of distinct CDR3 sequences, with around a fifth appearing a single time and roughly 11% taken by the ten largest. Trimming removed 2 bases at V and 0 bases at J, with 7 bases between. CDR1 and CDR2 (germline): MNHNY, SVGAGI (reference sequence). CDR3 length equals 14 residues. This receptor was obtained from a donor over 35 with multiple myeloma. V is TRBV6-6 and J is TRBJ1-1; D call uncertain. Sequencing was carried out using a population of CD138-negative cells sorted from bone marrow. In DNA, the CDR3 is TGTGCCAGCAGTTACAGGGAAATGAACACTGAAGCTTTCTTT. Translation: CASSYREMNTEAFF.